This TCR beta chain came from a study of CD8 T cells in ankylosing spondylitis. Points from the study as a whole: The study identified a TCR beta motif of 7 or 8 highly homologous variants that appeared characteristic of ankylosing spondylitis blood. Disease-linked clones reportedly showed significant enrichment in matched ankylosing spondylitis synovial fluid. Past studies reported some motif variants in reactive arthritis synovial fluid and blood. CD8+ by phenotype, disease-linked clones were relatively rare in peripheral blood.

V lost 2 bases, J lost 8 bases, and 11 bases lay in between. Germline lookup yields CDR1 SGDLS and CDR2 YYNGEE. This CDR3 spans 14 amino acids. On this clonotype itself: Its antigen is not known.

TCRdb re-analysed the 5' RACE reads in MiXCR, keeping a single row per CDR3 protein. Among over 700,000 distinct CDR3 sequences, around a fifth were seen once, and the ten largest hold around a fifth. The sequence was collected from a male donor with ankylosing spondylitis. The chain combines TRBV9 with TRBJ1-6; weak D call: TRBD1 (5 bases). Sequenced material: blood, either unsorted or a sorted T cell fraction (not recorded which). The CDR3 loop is CASSVGGRDSPLHF. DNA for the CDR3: TGTGCCAGCAGCGTGGGGGGGAGGGATTCACCCCTCCACTTT. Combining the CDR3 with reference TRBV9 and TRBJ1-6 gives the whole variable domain DSGVTQTPKHLITATGQRVTLRCSPRSGDLSVYWYQQSLDQGLQFLIQYYNGEERAKGNILERFSAQQFPDLHSELNLSSLELGDSALYFCASSVGGRDSPLHFGNGTRLTVT.